Listed below are T cell receptor beta chains from one sample, sequenced in a study of tumor and adjacent non-tumor tissue in lung cancer. TCRdb re-derived calls from the multiplex PCR reads in MiXCR, one entry per CDR3 protein. The sample carries 60,000 to 90,000 distinct CDR3 sequences, under 70% recorded once. Sequenced sample: distant non-tumor lung tissue. All receptors come from a woman aged 50 to 65 with non-small cell lung cancer. The CDR3 runs from the conserved cysteine through the conserved F or W. The order of the fields is V gene, J gene, CDR3 protein.

V: TRBV10-3
J: TRBJ2-5
CDR3: CAISESGVETQYF

V: TRBV5-6
J: TRBJ1-2
CDR3: CTGRFGTGPNYGYTF

V: TRBV10-3
J: TRBJ2-7
CDR3: CAISADRTGPYVQYF

V: TRBV6-5
J: TRBJ1-6
CDR3: CASRGTGDSLLHF

V: TRBV6-5
J: TRBJ2-7
CDR3: CASSRSVSSYEQHF

V: TRBV5-5
J: TRBJ2-7
CDR3: CASSLVGPPYEQYF

V: TRBV10-3
J: TRBJ2-5
CDR3: CAINESLQGMETQYF

V: TRBV20-1
J: TRBJ2-7
CDR3: CSARSIGRPPYEQCF

V: TRBV29-1
J: TRBJ2-1
CDR3: CSVAPVRTLSNEQFF

V: TRBV6-1
J: TRBJ2-1
CDR3: CASSASGIHGQFF

V: TRBV11-2
J: TRBJ2-2
CDR3: CAGNWGTTGELFF

V: TRBV6-2/TRBV6-3
J: TRBJ2-3
CDR3: CAGSTLSGGTDTQYF

V: TRBV11-2
J: TRBJ2-1
CDR3: CASSSDKRIYNEQFF

V: TRBV20-1
J: TRBJ2-2
CDR3: CSTRSSGENTGELFF

V: TRBV20-1
J: TRBJ1-2
CDR3: CNARGDRGFHGYTF

V: TRBV7-8
J: TRBJ1-2
CDR3: CASSSTRGDRGGYTF

V: TRBV10-1
J: TRBJ2-2
CDR3: CASSDEGFAGELFF

V: TRBV28
J: TRBJ2-1
CDR3: CASSRQALYIERFF

V: TRBV6-2/TRBV6-3
J: TRBJ2-7
CDR3: CASSYPTGGHEQYF

V: TRBV4-1
J: TRBJ1-3
CDR3: CASNQRGGTAGNTIYF

V: TRBV13
J: TRBJ2-7
CDR3: CASSLRGSRYDQYF

V: TRBV28
J: TRBJ1-6
CDR3: CASSSRAANSPLHF

V: TRBV12-3/TRBV12-4
J: TRBJ2-7
CDR3: CTNSTHQGHYEQYF

V: TRBV6-1
J: TRBJ2-5
CDR3: CASTPEDLSETQYF

V: TRBV4-3
J: TRBJ2-4
CDR3: CASSQDAALGGKNIQYF

V: TRBV5-1
J: TRBJ2-3
CDR3: CASSAARGTDTQYF

V: TRBV20-1
J: TRBJ2-7
CDR3: CSATQEGFVYDQYF

V: TRBV5-4
J: TRBJ2-5
CDR3: CAISPGLAGGPEETQYF